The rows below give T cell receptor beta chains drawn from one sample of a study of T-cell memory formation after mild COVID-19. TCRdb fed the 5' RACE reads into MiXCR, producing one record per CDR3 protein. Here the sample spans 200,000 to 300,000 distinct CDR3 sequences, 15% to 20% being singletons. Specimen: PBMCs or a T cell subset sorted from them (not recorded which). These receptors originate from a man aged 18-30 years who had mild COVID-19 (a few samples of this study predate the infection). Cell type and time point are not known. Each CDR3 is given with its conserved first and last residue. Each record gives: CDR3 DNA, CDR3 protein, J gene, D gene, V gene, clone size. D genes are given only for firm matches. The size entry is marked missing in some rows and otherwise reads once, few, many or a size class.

CDR3nt: TGTGCCAGCAGGCGGGACTACGAGCAGTACTTC; CDR3aa: CASRRDYEQYF; j_gene: TRBJ2-7; d_gene: NA; v_gene: TRBV5-6; abundance: few
CDR3nt: TGTGCCAGCAGCTCCCGACTAGCGGGGGTTGGAGATACGCAGTATTTT; CDR3aa: CASSSRLAGVGDTQYF; j_gene: TRBJ2-3; d_gene: TRBD2; v_gene: TRBV7-2; abundance: NA
CDR3nt: TGTGCCAGCTCACCACAGGCCGGGACAGGGATTCCCGCACCAGCAAAGACCCAGTACTTC; CDR3aa: CASSPQAGTGIPAPAKTQYF; j_gene: TRBJ2-5; d_gene: TRBD1; v_gene: TRBV18; abundance: few
CDR3nt: TGCGCCAGCAGTGAGTCGAACTGGAGGGGCACAGATACGCAGTATTTT; CDR3aa: CASSESNWRGTDTQYF; j_gene: TRBJ2-3; d_gene: NA; v_gene: TRBV10-2; abundance: few
CDR3nt: TGTGCCAGCAGCTTTAACGGACGGAGAGATGGCTACACCTTC; CDR3aa: CASSFNGRRDGYTF; j_gene: TRBJ1-2; d_gene: NA; v_gene: TRBV7-9; abundance: few
CDR3nt: TGTGCCAGCGTCACGGGAGGGGATGAGCAGTTCTTC; CDR3aa: CASVTGGDEQFF; j_gene: TRBJ2-1; d_gene: TRBD2; v_gene: TRBV2; abundance: NA
CDR3nt: TGTGCCAGCAGCCAAGAGACAGGGGATTACAATGAGCAGTTCTTC; CDR3aa: CASSQETGDYNEQFF; j_gene: TRBJ2-1; d_gene: TRBD1; v_gene: TRBV4-2; abundance: many
CDR3nt: TGCGCCAGCAGCCACCCCGCTCTAGCGGGGGCCACAGATACGCAGTATTTT; CDR3aa: CASSHPALAGATDTQYF; j_gene: TRBJ2-3; d_gene: TRBD2; v_gene: TRBV4-1; abundance: few
CDR3nt: TGCGCCAGCAGCCCGGAGGCAGAAAACTACGAGCAGTACTTC; CDR3aa: CASSPEAENYEQYF; j_gene: TRBJ2-7; d_gene: NA; v_gene: TRBV5-1; abundance: few
CDR3nt: TGTGCCAGCAGCTTCTGGGTAGCGGGGTCCCAAGAGACCCAGTACTTC; CDR3aa: CASSFWVAGSQETQYF; j_gene: TRBJ2-5; d_gene: TRBD2; v_gene: TRBV11-2; abundance: NA
CDR3nt: TGTGCCAGCAGTTACCGGGAGGCAGCTTTCTTT; CDR3aa: CASSYREAAFF; j_gene: TRBJ1-1; d_gene: NA; v_gene: TRBV6-5; abundance: NA
CDR3nt: TGCAGCGTTGTACCTTATGGGGGCACAGATACGCAGTATTTT; CDR3aa: CSVVPYGGTDTQYF; j_gene: TRBJ2-3; d_gene: NA; v_gene: TRBV29-1; abundance: NA
CDR3nt: TGTGCCAGCAGCTTAAGCGGGGGGGTCCCGTGGGAGCAGTTCTTC; CDR3aa: CASSLSGGVPWEQFF; j_gene: TRBJ2-1; d_gene: TRBD2; v_gene: TRBV7-2; abundance: many
CDR3nt: TGTGCCATCAGTGGAGATAGCGGGGGCGCTAGCACAGATACGCAGTATTTT; CDR3aa: CAISGDSGGASTDTQYF; j_gene: TRBJ2-3; d_gene: TRBD2; v_gene: TRBV10-3; abundance: NA
CDR3nt: TGTGCCAGCAGTTACCCAGCTAGCGGGGATAGCTCCTACAATGAGCAGTTCTTC; CDR3aa: CASSYPASGDSSYNEQFF; j_gene: TRBJ2-1; d_gene: TRBD2; v_gene: TRBV6-2/TRBV6-3; abundance: few
CDR3nt: TGTGCCAGCTCCGCTCAGTACGAGCAGTACTTC; CDR3aa: CASSAQYEQYF; j_gene: TRBJ2-7; d_gene: NA; v_gene: TRBV18; abundance: NA
CDR3nt: TGTGCCAGCAGCTCCCTCGGGAGCTTTCTCTCGAACGCTCAGTACTTC; CDR3aa: CASSSLGSFLSNAQYF; j_gene: TRBJ2-4; d_gene: NA; v_gene: TRBV5-6; abundance: NA
CDR3nt: TGTGCCATCAGGGGCCGTTGGGGAGCTTTCTTT; CDR3aa: CAIRGRWGAFF; j_gene: TRBJ1-1; d_gene: NA; v_gene: TRBV28; abundance: many
CDR3nt: TGTGCCAGCTCACCCCGAGGACTAGCGGGGGGTTACGAGCAGTACTTC; CDR3aa: CASSPRGLAGGYEQYF; j_gene: TRBJ2-7; d_gene: TRBD2; v_gene: TRBV18; abundance: few
CDR3nt: TGTGCCAGCAGCCTAAACAGGGCGGCTAATGAAAAACTGTTTTTT; CDR3aa: CASSLNRAANEKLFF; j_gene: TRBJ1-4; d_gene: NA; v_gene: TRBV7-9; abundance: NA
CDR3nt: TGCGCCAGCAGCTTGGGGCCGAATCAGGAAAAACTGTTTTTT; CDR3aa: CASSLGPNQEKLFF; j_gene: TRBJ1-4; d_gene: NA; v_gene: TRBV5-1; abundance: few
CDR3nt: TGTGCCAGCAGCTTAGGCGCAGGAATGGCGGTACCCCTCCACTTT; CDR3aa: CASSLGAGMAVPLHF; j_gene: TRBJ1-6; d_gene: NA; v_gene: TRBV7-2; abundance: NA
CDR3nt: TGCGCCAGCAGCCAAGTCCACCAAGGGACCGGGGAGCTGTTTTTT; CDR3aa: CASSQVHQGTGELFF; j_gene: TRBJ2-2; d_gene: NA; v_gene: TRBV4-1; abundance: NA
CDR3nt: TGTGCCACCAGGTCCGGGGGCACAGATACGCAGTATTTT; CDR3aa: CATRSGGTDTQYF; j_gene: TRBJ2-3; d_gene: NA; v_gene: TRBV24-1; abundance: few
CDR3nt: TGTGCCAGCAGTTTAAGTGGCGCAGGAGCTGTTGCAGATACGCAGTATTTT; CDR3aa: CASSLSGAGAVADTQYF; j_gene: TRBJ2-3; d_gene: NA; v_gene: TRBV27; abundance: few
CDR3nt: TGTGCCAGCAGCCCTCGAACCCCAGGGGAGACTGAAGCTTTCTTT; CDR3aa: CASSPRTPGETEAFF; j_gene: TRBJ1-1; d_gene: NA; v_gene: TRBV3-1; abundance: NA
CDR3nt: TGTGCCAGCAGCCCCGGCGAAGGAGCTTTCTTT; CDR3aa: CASSPGEGAFF; j_gene: TRBJ1-1; d_gene: NA; v_gene: TRBV3-1; abundance: NA
CDR3nt: TGTGCCAGCAGCCTGCTTGGGACAGGGAGGACCGGGGAGCTGTTTTTT; CDR3aa: CASSLLGTGRTGELFF; j_gene: TRBJ2-2; d_gene: TRBD1; v_gene: TRBV7-3; abundance: NA
CDR3nt: TGTGCCAGCAGTGCCTGGACTAGCCCAGATACGCAGTATTTT; CDR3aa: CASSAWTSPDTQYF; j_gene: TRBJ2-3; d_gene: TRBD2; v_gene: TRBV13; abundance: NA
CDR3nt: TGTGCCAGCAGTTTATTACAGGGCTATACTGAAGCTTTCTTT; CDR3aa: CASSLLQGYTEAFF; j_gene: TRBJ1-1; d_gene: NA; v_gene: TRBV12-3/TRBV12-4; abundance: few
CDR3nt: TGTGCCAGCATGGGCGAGGGCCGTGCCGGTAATCAGCCCCAGCATTTT; CDR3aa: CASMGEGRAGNQPQHF; j_gene: TRBJ1-5; d_gene: NA; v_gene: TRBV2; abundance: few
CDR3nt: TGCAGCGTTTCCAGGGAAACTAATGAAAAACTGTTTTTT; CDR3aa: CSVSRETNEKLFF; j_gene: TRBJ1-4; d_gene: NA; v_gene: TRBV29-1; abundance: few
CDR3nt: TGCAGTGCTCTCAGCGAGACCCAGTACTTC; CDR3aa: CSALSETQYF; j_gene: TRBJ2-5; d_gene: NA; v_gene: TRBV20-1; abundance: few
CDR3nt: TGTGCCAGCAGCCGACAGGGGGAAAAACTGTTTTTT; CDR3aa: CASSRQGEKLFF; j_gene: TRBJ1-4; d_gene: TRBD1; v_gene: TRBV7-9; abundance: few
CDR3nt: TGTGCCAGCAGCCAATTCGAGGGGGGGTCTGGCGGCTACACCTTC; CDR3aa: CASSQFEGGSGGYTF; j_gene: TRBJ1-2; d_gene: NA; v_gene: TRBV7-6; abundance: NA
CDR3nt: TGTGCCAGCAGCTTAGTCATCGGGAGATCCGTACAGCCCCAGCATTTT; CDR3aa: CASSLVIGRSVQPQHF; j_gene: TRBJ1-5; d_gene: NA; v_gene: TRBV7-8; abundance: few
CDR3nt: TGCGCCAGCAGCTTCGGGACTAGCTCCTACAATGAGCAGTTCTTC; CDR3aa: CASSFGTSSYNEQFF; j_gene: TRBJ2-1; d_gene: TRBD2; v_gene: TRBV5-1; abundance: NA
CDR3nt: TGCGCCAGCAGCCAAGATGGGGGAGTCGGGGTCTATGGCTACACCTTC; CDR3aa: CASSQDGGVGVYGYTF; j_gene: TRBJ1-2; d_gene: NA; v_gene: TRBV4-3; abundance: few
CDR3nt: TGTGCCAGCAGGGATATGAGGGACTTCCACACAGATACGCAGTATTTT; CDR3aa: CASRDMRDFHTDTQYF; j_gene: TRBJ2-3; d_gene: NA; v_gene: TRBV12-3/TRBV12-4; abundance: few